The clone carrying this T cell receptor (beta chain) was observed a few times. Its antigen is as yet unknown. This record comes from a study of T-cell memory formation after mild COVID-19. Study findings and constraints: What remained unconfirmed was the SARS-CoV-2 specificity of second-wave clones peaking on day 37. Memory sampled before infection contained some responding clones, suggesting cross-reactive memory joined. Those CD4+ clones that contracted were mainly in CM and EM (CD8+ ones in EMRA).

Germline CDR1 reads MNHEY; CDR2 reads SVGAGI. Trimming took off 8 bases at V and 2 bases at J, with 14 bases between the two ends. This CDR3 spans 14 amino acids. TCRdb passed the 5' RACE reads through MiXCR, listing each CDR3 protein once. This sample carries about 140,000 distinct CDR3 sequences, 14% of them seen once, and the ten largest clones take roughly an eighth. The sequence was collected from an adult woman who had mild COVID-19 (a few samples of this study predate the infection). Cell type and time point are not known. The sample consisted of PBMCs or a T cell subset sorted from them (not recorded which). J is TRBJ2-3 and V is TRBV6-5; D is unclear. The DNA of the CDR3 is TGTGCCAGCCGGCTTATGGAGTCCACAGATACGCAGTATTTT. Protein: CASRLMESTDTQYF.